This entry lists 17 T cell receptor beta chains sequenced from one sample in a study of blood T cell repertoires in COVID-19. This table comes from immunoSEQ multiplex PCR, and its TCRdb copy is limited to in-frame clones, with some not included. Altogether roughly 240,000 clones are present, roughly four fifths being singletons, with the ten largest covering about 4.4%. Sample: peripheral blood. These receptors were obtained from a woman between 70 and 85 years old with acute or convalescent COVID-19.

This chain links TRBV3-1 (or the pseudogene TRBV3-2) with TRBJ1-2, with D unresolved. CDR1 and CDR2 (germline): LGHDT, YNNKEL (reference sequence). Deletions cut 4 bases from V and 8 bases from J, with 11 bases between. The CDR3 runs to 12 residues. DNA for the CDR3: TGTGCCAGCAGCCGCGGGCCCCAGGGCTACACCTTC. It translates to CASSRGPQGYTF.

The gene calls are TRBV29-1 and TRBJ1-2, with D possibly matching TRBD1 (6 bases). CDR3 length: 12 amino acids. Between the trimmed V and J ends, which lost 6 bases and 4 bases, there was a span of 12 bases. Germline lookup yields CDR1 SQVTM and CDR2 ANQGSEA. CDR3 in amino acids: CSVAQGRYGYTF. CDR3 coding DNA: TGCAGCGTCGCACAGGGACGCTATGGCTACACCTTC.

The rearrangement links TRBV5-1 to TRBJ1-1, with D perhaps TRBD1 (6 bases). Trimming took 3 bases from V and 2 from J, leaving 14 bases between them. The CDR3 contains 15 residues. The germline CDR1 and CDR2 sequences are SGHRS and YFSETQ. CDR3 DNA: TGCGCCAGCAGCTACTGGACAGACTCTAACACTGAAGCTTTCTTT. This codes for CASSYWTDSNTEAFF.

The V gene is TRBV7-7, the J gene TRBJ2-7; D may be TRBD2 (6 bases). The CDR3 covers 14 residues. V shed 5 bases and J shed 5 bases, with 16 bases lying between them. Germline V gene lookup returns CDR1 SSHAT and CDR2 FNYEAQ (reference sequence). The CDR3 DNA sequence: TGTGCCAGCAGCGTCAGGCCTGGGGGGAACGAGCAGTACTTC. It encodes CASSVRPGGNEQYF.

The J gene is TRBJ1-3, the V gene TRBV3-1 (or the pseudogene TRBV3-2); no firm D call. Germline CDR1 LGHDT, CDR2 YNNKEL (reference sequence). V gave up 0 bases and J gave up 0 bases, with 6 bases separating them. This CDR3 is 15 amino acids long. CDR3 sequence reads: CASSQDFISGNTIYF. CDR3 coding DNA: TGTGCCAGCAGCCAAGATTTCATCTCTGGAAACACCATATATTTT.

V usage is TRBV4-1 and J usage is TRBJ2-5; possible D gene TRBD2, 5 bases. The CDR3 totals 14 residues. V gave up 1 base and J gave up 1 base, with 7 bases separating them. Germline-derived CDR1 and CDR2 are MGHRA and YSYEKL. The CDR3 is CASSQGGLQETQYF. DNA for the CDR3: TGCGCCAGCAGCCAAGGAGGGCTCCAAGAGACCCAGTACTTC.

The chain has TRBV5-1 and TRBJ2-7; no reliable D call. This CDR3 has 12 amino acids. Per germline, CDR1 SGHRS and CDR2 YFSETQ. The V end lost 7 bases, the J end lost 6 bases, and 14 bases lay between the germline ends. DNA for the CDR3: TGCGCCAGCTCACTAAGTCACTTCGAGCAGTACTTC. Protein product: CASSLSHFEQYF.

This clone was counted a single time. The CDR3: CASRGQENQPQHF. The CDR3 DNA reads TGTGCCAGCAGGGGACAGGAGAATCAGCCCCAGCATTTT. V is TRBV12-3 or TRBV12-4 and J is TRBJ1-5; 8 bases are a match to TRBD1. V gave up 6 bases and J gave up 4 bases; unmatched junction bases: 2. The length of the CDR3 is 13 residues.

The CDR3 reads CAIRGGFNEKLFF. CDR3 coding DNA: TGTGCCATCAGGGGAGGTTTTAATGAAAAACTGTTTTTT. This rearrangement joins TRBV10-3 to TRBJ1-4; D is ambiguous. Germline V lookup: CDR1 ENHRY, CDR2 SYGVKD. Trimming stripped 6 bases from V and 4 bases from J, with 9 bases between. The CDR3 sequence is 13 residues long.

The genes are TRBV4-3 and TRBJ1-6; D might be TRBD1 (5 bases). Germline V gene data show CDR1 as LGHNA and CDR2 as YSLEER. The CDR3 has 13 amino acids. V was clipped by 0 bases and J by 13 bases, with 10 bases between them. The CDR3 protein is CASSQDTGGPLHF. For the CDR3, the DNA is TGCGCCAGCAGCCAAGATACTGGGGGGCCCCTCCACTTT.

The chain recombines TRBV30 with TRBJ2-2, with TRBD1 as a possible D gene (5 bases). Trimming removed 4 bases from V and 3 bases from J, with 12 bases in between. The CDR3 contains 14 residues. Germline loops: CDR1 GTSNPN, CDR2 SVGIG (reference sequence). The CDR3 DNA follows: TGTGCCTGGAAGGGTCAGGGTCACACCGGGGAGCTGTTTTTT. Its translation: CAWKGQGHTGELFF.

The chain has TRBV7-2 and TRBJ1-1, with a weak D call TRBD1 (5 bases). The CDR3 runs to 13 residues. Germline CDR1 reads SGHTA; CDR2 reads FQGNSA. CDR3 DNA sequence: TGTGCTTCCACGGGGGTTTGGGGCACTGAAGCTTTCTTT. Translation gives CASTGVWGTEAFF.

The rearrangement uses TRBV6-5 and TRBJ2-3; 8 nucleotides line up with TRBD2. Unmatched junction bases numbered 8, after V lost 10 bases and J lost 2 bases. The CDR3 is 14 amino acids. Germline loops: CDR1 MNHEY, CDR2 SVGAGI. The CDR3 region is CATQRGPHTDTQYF. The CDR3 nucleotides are TGTGCCACACAGCGGGGGCCGCACACAGATACGCAGTATTTT.

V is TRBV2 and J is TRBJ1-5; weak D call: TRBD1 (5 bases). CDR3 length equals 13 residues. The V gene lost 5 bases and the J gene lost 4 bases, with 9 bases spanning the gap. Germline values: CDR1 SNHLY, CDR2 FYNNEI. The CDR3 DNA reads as TGTGCCAGCAGTTCAGACAGAAATCAGCCCCAGCATTTT. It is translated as CASSSDRNQPQHF.

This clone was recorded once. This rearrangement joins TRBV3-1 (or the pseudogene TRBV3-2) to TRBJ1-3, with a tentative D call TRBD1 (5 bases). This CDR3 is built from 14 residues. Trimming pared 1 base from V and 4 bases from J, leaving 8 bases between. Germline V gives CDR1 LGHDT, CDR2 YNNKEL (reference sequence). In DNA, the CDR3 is TGTGCCAGCAGCCAAGGGGGCTGGGGAAACACCATATATTTT. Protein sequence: CASSQGGWGNTIYF.

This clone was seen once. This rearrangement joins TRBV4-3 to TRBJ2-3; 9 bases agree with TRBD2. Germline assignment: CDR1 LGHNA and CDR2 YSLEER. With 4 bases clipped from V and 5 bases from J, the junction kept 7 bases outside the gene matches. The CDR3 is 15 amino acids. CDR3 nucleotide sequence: TGCGCCAGCAGCCTGGGCGGGGGGGCTGGAGATACGCAGTATTTT. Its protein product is CASSLGGGAGDTQYF.

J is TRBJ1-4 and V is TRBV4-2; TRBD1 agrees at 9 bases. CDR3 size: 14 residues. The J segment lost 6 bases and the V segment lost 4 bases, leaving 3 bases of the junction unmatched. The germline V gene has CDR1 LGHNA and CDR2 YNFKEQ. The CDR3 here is CASSPGQGHEKLFF. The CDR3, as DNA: TGTGCCAGCAGCCCGGGACAGGGCCATGAAAAACTGTTTTTT.